This T cell receptor (beta chain) was sequenced during a study of blood T cell repertoires in COVID-19 (dated by TCRdb to 2018 to 2021). For the wider study: Collaborator samples came from the United States, Italy and Spain and covered acute and convalescent phases of COVID-19. The material from the prospective study consisted of cDNA or gDNA derived from T cells, B-cell-depleted T cells, or PBMCs. The dataset comprised deeply sampled blood TCRbeta repertoires from subjects exposed to, actively infected with, or recovered from COVID-19. A freely available public database, intended as a resource for researchers studying the immune response to SARS-CoV-2, is where the repertoires were released. The samples were drawn from two sources: the first 160 participants of the ongoing ImmuneRACE study, and approximately 1,300 subjects contributed by 6 global collaborators. A de-identified subject ID, COVID-19 status, age in years and sex were almost always included in the sample metadata. HLA class I and class II types, where available, came from metadata supplied by the sample provider rather than from assay-based typing.

With respect to this clone: This clone's antigen is unknown. No base quality values were provided; no much bigger clone lies one nucleotide off.

The immunoSEQ Assay, a bias-controlled multiplex PCR, was used to amplify TCRbeta CDR3 regions from genomic DNA. On the authors' methods: The number of nucleated cells in each sample was estimated from the amplification of reference gene primers within the assay. To quantify the absolute abundance of each unique TCRbeta CDR3 rearrangement, sequence reads were collapsed and filtered. Productive Simpson clonality was computed per sample as the square root of Simpson's diversity index over productive rearrangements. TCRdb provides this immuneACCESS table in a form limited to in-frame rearrangements. Some clones are lacking; in checked studies, under half of them reflect an unresolved V gene, and why the rest are absent is not known. That table furnishes V, J and clone size, whereas the DNA furnished D and trimming. Here the sample has some 410,000 clones; over 75% occur a single time. The ten most abundant clones make up over 0.9% of the sample.

Results the study describes overall, beyond this receptor: The quantity of clinical and demographic metadata differed by source and by participant and was supplied without curation.

In the prospective study, participants were roughly 18 to 100 years old, resided in fewer than 25 geographic areas of the United States, and were enrolled through a virtual design. In the prospective study, cohorts were assigned on the basis of participant-reported clinical history obtained from a screening survey and a study questionnaire. In the prospective study, mobile phlebotomists collected whole blood, serum and a nasopharyngeal or oropharyngeal swab from each participant. Over a roughly 2-month period, participants in the prospective study had the option of providing additional blood draws and questionnaires. Before DNA extraction, blood samples from the prospective study were shipped at room temperature or frozen. The sequencing sample was made of PBMCs or T cells enriched from blood (not recorded which). This TCR was recovered from a woman aged 30 to 39 with acute COVID-19.

The DNA is as follows: TGTGCCAGCAGTTGGGGGGTCCCGAACACTGAAGCTTTCTTT. Translated, it gives CASSWGVPNTEAFF. Recombination linked TRBV27 to TRBJ1-1; D gene: possibly TRBD1, on 5 matching bases. The germline V gene (reference sequence) sets CDR1 to MNHEY and CDR2 to SMNVEV. V is pared back by 4 bases and J by 1 base, with 10 bases lying between the germline termini. The CDR3 numbers 14 residues from cysteine through phenylalanine. The only DNA kept is the CDR3, 42 bases in frame from the first base.